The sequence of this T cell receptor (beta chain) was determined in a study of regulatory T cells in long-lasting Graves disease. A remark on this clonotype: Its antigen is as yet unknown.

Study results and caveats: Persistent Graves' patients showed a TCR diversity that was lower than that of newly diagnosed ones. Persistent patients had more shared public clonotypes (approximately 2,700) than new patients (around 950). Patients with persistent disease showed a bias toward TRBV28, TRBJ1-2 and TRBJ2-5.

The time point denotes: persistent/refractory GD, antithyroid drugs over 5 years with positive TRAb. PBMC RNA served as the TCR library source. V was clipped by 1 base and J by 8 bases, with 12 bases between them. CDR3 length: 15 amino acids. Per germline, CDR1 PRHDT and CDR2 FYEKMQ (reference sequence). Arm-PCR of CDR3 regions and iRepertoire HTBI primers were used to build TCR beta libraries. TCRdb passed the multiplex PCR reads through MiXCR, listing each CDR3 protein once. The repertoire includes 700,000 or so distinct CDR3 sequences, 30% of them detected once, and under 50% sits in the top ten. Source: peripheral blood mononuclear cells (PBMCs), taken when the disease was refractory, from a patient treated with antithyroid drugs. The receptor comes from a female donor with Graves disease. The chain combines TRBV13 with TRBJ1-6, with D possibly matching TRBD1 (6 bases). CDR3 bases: TGTGCCAGCAGCTTAGAGCAGGGGCAAGATTCACCCCTCCACTTT. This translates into CASSLEQGQDSPLHF. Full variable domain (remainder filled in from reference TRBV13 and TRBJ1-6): AAGVIQSPRHLIKEKRETATLKCYPIPRHDTVYWYQQGPGQDPQFLISFYEKMQSDKGSIPDRFSAQQFSDYHSELNMSSLELGDSALYFCASSLEQGQDSPLHFGNGTRLTVT.